This TCR beta chain was profiled in a study of response to subunit inactivated influenza vaccine. General study points: Few additional T cells are recruited per seasonal influenza vaccination, authors suggested.

This CDR3 contains 13 residues. Trimming took 6 bases from V and 0 from J, leaving 8 bases between them. TCRdb independently ran MiXCR on the RT-PCR reads; one entry per CDR3 protein. The sample lists 500,000 to 550,000 distinct CDR3 sequences, about 8% occurring once. This clonotype was picked up a small number of times. What it recognizes is unknown. The source was PBMCs from blood, collected 23 months after vaccination. The chain couples TRBV12-3 or TRBV12-4 to TRBJ1-2, with D possibly being TRBD1 (5 bases). The source is a man aged 50-75 years who received an inactivated influenza vaccine. The CDR3 DNA sequence: TGTGCCAGCAGCGACAGTACTAACTATGGCTACACCTTC. Translation: CASSDSTNYGYTF.